This T cell receptor (beta chain) was identified in a study of T cell repertoires in cytomegalovirus infection. TCRdb re-called the reads with MiXCR, one entry per CDR3 protein. Of hundreds of thousands of distinct CDR3 sequences listed, approximately 32% are singletons. As to this clonotype: No antigen is known for it.

Germline V gives CDR1 SGHVS, CDR2 FNYEAQ. The length of the CDR3 is 16 residues. V dropped 3 bases and J dropped 5 bases, with 16 bases sitting between them. The source was cultured CD8+ T cells from PBMCs, collected from culture after CMV antigen stimulation. The chain is built from TRBV7-6 and TRBJ1-4, with a tentative D call TRBD1 (6 bases). The sequence came from a human donor in good health (CMV status not recorded). Some clones in this sample may be carry-over from other donors' samples. DNA of the CDR3: TGTGCCAGCAGCTTCTGGCGACAGGCTGGAAATGAAAAACTGTTTTTT. It codes for CASSFWRQAGNEKLFF.